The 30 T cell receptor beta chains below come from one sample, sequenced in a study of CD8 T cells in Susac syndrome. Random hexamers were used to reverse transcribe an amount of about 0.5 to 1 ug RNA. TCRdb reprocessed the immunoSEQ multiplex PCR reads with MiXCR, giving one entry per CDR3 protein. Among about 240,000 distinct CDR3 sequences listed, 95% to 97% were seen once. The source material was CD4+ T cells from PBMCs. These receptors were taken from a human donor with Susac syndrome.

The CDR3: CASSPGGLRPYEQYF. The CDR3 DNA is TGTGCCAGCAGCCCGGGGGGACTCCGTCCCTACGAGCAGTACTTC. The chain employs TRBV28 and TRBJ2-7; 7 positions match TRBD2. V dropped 6 bases and J dropped 2; count of bases not matched to a gene: 10. The CDR3 totals 15 residues. Germline V CDR1 and CDR2: MDHEN, SYDVKM.

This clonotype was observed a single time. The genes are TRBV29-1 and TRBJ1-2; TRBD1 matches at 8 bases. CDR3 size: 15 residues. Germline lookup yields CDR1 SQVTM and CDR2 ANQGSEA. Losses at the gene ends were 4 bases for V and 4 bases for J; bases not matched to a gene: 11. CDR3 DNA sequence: TGCAGCGTTGGAGACAGGGGAGGATACGGCTATGGCTACACCTTC. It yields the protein CSVGDRGGYGYGYTF. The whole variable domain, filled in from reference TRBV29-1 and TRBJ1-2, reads SAVISQKPSRDICQRGTSLTIQCQVDSQVTMMFWYRQQPGQSLTLIATANQGSEATYESGFVIDKFPISRPNLTFSTLTVSNMSPEDSSIYLCSVGDRGGYGYGYTFGSGTRLTVV.

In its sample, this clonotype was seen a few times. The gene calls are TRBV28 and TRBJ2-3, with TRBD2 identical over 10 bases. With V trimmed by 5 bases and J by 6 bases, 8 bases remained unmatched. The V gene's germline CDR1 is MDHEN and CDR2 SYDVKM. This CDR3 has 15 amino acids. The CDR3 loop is CASSPSSGRRDTQYF. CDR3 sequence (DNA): TGTGCCAGCAGTCCTTCTAGCGGGAGAAGGGATACGCAGTATTTT.

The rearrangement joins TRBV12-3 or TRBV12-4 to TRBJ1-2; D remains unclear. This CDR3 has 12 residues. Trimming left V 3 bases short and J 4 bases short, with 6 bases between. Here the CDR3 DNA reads TGTGCCAGCAGTTTGGAAGGCTATGGCTACACCTTC. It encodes CASSLEGYGYTF.

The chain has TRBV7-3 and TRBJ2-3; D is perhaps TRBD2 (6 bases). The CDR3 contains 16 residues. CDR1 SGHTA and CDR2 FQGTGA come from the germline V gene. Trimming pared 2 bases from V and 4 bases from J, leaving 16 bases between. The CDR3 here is CASSLVRDFQPDTQYF. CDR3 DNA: TGTGCCAGCAGCTTAGTTCGGGACTTTCAGCCAGATACGCAGTATTTT.

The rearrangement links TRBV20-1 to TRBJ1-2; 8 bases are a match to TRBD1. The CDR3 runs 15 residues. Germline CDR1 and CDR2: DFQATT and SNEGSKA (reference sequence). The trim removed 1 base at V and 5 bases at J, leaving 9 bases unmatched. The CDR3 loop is CSARAPGTGEYGYTF. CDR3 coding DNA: TGCAGTGCTAGAGCCCCGGGGACAGGAGAGTATGGCTACACCTTC.

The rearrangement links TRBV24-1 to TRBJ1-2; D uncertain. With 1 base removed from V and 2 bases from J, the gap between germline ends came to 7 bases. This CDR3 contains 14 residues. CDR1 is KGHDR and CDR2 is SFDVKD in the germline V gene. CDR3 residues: CATSDLEQNYGYTF. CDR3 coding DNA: TGTGCCACCAGTGATTTAGAACAGAACTATGGCTACACCTTC.

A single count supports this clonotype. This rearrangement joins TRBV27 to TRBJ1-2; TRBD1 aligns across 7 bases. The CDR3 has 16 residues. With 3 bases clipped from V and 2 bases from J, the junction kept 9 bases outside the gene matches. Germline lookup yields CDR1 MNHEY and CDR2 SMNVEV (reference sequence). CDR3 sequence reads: CASSLSRQGSNYGYTF. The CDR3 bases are TGTGCCAGCAGTTTGAGCCGACAGGGATCAAACTATGGCTACACCTTC.

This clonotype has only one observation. As DNA, the CDR3 is TGCGCCAGCAGGGAGGGATCGGGACTAGCGAACAATGAGCAGTTCTTC. This gives the protein CASREGSGLANNEQFF. The chain recombines TRBV4-1 with TRBJ2-1; 10 bases are shared with TRBD2. CDR1 MGHRA and CDR2 YSYEKL come from the germline V gene. This CDR3 spans 16 amino acids. V was pared by 6 bases and J by 5 bases, with 10 bases of the junction left unmatched.

CDR3 nucleotides: TGTGCCAGCAGCTTCCCCTTTCGCACTGAAGCTTTCTTT. It translates to CASSFPFRTEAFF. The chain recombines TRBV11-2 with TRBJ1-1; D remains unclear. The V and J ends lost 3 bases and 4 bases respectively, with 9 bases between them. This CDR3 is built from 13 residues. Germline lookup yields CDR1 SGHAT and CDR2 FQNNGV. Filled out from reference TRBV11-2 and TRBJ1-1, the complete variable domain reads EAGVAQSPRYKIIEKRQSVAFWCNPISGHATLYWYQQILGQGPKLLIQFQNNGVVDDSQLPKDRFSAERLKGVDSTLKIQPAKLEDSAVYLCASSFPFRTEAFFGQGTRLTVV.

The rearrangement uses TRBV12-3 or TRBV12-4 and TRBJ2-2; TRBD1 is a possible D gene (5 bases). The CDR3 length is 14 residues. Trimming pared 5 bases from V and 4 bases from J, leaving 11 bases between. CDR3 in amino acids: CASSPQDTTGELFF. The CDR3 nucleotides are TGTGCCAGCAGTCCTCAGGACACCACCGGGGAGCTGTTTTTT.

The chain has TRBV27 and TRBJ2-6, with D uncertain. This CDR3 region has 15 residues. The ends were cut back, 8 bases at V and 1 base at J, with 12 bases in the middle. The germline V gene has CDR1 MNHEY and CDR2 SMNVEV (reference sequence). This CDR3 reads CASPNKESGANVLTF. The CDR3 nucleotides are TGTGCCAGCCCAAATAAGGAGTCTGGGGCCAACGTCCTGACTTTC. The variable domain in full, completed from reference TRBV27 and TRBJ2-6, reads EAQVTQNPRYLITVTGKKLTVTCSQNMNHEYMSWYRQDPGLGLRQIYYSMNVEVTDKGDVPEGYKVSRKEKRNFPLILESPSPNQTSLYFCASPNKESGANVLTFGAGSRLTVL.

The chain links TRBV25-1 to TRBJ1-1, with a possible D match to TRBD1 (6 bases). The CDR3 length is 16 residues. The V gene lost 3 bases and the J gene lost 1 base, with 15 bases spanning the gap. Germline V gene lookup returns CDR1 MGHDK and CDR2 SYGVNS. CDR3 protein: CASSDPGRGTNTEAFF. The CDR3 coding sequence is TGTGCCAGCAGTGACCCGGGCAGGGGAACGAACACTGAAGCTTTCTTT.

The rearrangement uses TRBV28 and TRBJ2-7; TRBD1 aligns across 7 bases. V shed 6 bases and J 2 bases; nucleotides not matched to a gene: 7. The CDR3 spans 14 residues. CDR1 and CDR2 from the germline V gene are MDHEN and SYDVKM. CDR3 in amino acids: CASRSGDRTYEQYF. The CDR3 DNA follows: TGTGCCAGCAGGTCTGGGGACAGAACCTACGAGCAGTACTTC. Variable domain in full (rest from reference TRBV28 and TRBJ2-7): DVKVTQSSRYLVKRTGEKVFLECVQDMDHENMFWYRQDPGLGLRLIYFSYDVKMKEKGDIPEGYSVSREKKERFSLILESASTNQTSMYLCASRSGDRTYEQYFGPGTRLTVT.

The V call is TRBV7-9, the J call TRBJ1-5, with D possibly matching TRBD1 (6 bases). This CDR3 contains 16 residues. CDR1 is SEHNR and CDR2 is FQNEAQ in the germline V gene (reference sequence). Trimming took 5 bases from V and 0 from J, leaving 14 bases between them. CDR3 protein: CASSHSDSYSNQPQHF. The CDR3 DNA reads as TGTGCCAGCAGCCACTCGGACAGCTATAGCAATCAGCCCCAGCATTTT. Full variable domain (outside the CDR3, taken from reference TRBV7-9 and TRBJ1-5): DTGVSQNPRHKITKRGQNVTFRCDPISEHNRLYWYRQTLGQGPEFLTYFQNEAQLEKSRLLSDRFSAERPKGSFSTLEIQRTEQGDSAMYLCASSHSDSYSNQPQHFGDGTRLSIL.

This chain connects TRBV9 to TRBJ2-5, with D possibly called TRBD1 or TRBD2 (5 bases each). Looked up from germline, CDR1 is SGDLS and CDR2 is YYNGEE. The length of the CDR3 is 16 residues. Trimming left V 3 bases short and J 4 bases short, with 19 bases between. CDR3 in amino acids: CASSGAGTSGLETQYF. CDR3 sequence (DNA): TGTGCCAGCAGCGGAGCCGGGACCAGCGGCCTAGAGACCCAGTACTTC.

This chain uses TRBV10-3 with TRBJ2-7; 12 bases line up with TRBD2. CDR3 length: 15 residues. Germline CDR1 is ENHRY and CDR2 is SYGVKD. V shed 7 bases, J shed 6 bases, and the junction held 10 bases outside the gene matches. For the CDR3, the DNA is TGTGCCATCAATCTAAGACTAGCGGGAGAGGGCGAGCAGTACTTC. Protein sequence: CAINLRLAGEGEQYF.

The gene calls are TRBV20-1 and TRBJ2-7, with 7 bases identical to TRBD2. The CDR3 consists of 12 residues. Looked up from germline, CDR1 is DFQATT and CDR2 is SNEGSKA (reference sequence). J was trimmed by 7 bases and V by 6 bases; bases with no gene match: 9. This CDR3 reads CSARDYPGEQYF. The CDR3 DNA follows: TGCAGTGCCCGGGACTATCCGGGGGAGCAGTACTTC.

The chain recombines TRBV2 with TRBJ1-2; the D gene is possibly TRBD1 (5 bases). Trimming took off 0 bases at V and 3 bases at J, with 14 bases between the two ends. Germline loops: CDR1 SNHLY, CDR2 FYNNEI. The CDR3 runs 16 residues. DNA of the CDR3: TGTGCCAGCAGTGAAGCGTTCGAGGGGAGGTACTATGGCTACACCTTC. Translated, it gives CASSEAFEGRYYGYTF.

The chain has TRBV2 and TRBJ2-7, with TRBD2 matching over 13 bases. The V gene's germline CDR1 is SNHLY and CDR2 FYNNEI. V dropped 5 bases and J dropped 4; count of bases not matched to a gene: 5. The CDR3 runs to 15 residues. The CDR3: CASSRLAGGGYEQYF. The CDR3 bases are TGTGCCAGCAGTCGACTAGCGGGAGGAGGGTACGAGCAGTACTTC.

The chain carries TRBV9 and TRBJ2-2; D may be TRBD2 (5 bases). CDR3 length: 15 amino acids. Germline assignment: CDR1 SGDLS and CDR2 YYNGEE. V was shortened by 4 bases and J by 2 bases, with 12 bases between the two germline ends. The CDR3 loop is CASSPSRTNTGELFF. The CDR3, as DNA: TGTGCCAGCAGCCCCAGCCGGACTAACACCGGGGAGCTGTTTTTT. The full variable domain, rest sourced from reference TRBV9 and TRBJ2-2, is DSGVTQTPKHLITATGQRVTLRCSPRSGDLSVYWYQQSLDQGLQFLIQYYNGEERAKGNILERFSAQQFPDLHSELNLSSLELGDSALYFCASSPSRTNTGELFFGEGSRLTVL.

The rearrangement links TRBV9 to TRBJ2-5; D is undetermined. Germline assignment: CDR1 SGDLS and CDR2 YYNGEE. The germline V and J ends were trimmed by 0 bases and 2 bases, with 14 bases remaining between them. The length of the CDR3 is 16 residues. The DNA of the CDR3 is TGTGCCAGCAGCGTAGAAGGAACGGCAAGACAAGAGACCCAGTACTTC. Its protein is CASSVEGTARQETQYF. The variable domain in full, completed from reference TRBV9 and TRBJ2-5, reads DSGVTQTPKHLITATGQRVTLRCSPRSGDLSVYWYQQSLDQGLQFLIQYYNGEERAKGNILERFSAQQFPDLHSELNLSSLELGDSALYFCASSVEGTARQETQYFGPGTRLLVL.

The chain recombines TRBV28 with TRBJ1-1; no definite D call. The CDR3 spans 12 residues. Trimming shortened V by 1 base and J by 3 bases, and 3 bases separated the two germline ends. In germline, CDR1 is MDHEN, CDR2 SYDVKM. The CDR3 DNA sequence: TGTGCCAGCAGTTTATTACACACTGAAGCTTTCTTT. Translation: CASSLLHTEAFF.

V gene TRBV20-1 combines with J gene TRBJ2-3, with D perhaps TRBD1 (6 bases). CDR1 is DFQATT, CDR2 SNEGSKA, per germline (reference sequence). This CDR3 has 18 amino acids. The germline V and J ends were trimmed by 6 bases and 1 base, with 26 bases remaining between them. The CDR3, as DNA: TGCAGTGCCATCACCCCAAGAGGACAGTTCATTGGCACAGATACGCAGTATTTT. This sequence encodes CSAITPRGQFIGTDTQYF.

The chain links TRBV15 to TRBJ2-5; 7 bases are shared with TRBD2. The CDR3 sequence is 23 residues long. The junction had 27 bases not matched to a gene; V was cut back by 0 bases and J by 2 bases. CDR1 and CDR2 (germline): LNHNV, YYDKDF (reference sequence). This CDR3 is CATSRDVPGGRHYLLATQETQYF. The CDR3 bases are TGTGCCACCAGCAGAGATGTGCCGGGAGGCCGTCACTACCTTTTGGCCACACAAGAGACCCAGTACTTC.

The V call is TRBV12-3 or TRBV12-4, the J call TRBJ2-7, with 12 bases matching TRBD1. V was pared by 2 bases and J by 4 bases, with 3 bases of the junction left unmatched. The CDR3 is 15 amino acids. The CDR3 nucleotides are TGTGCCAGCAGTTTACGGGACAGGGGGCTATACGAGCAGTACTTC. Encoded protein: CASSLRDRGLYEQYF.

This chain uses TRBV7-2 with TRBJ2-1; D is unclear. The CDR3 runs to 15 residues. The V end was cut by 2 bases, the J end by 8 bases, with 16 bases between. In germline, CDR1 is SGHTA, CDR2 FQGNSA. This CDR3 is CASSLTRSSRYEQFF. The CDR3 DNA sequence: TGTGCCAGCAGCTTAACTCGTAGTAGTCGGTATGAGCAGTTCTTC.

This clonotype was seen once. The CDR3, as DNA: TGCGCCAGCAGCCCCTTCGGGCTAGCGGGAGGAGAGACCCAGTACTTC. The encoded protein is CASSPFGLAGGETQYF. This rearrangement joins TRBV4-1 to TRBJ2-5, with 11 positions matching TRBD2. The CDR3 is made up of 16 amino acids. Germline values: CDR1 MGHRA, CDR2 YSYEKL. V trimming: 4 bases; J trimming: 4 bases; junction bases outside the gene matches: 8.

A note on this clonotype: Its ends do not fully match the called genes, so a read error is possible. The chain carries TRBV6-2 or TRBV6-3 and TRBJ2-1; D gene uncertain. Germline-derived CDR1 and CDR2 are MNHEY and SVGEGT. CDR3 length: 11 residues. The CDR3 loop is CASGRKIMPLF. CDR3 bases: TGTGCCAGCGGGCGAAAGATCATGCCCCTCTTC.

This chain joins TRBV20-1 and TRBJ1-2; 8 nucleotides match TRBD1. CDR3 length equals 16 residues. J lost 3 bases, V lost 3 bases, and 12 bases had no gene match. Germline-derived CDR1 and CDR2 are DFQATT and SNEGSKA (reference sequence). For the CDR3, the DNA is TGCAGTGCTAGGGGACAGGAGGGTTGGTATGACTATGGCTACACCTTC. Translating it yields CSARGQEGWYDYGYTF.